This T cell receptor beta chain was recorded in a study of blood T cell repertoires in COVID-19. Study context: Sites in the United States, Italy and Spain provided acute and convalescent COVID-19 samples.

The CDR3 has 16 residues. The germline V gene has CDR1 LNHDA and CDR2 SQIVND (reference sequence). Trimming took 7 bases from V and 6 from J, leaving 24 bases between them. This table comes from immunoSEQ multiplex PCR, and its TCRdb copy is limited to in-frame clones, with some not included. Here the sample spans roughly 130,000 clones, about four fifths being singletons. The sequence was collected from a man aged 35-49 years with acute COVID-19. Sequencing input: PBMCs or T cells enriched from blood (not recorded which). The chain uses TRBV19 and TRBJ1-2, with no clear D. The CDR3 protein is CASNNLIRGQMDGYTF. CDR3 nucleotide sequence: TGTGCCAGTAACAACCTAATTCGGGGTCAAATGGATGGCTACACCTTC.